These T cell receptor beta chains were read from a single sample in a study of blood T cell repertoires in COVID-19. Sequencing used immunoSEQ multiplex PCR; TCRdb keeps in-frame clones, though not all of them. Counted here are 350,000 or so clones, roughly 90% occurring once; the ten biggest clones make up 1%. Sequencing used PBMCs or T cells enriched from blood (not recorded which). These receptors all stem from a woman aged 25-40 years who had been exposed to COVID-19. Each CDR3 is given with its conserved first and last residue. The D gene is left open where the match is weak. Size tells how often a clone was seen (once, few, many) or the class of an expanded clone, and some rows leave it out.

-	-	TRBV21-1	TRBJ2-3	TGTGCCAGCAGCAAAGCCGGAGGACGGGAGGACACAGATACGCAGTATTTT	CASSKAGGREDTDTQYF
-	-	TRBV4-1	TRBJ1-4	TGCGCCAGCAAGCCAGGGCATGCAACTAATGAAAAACTGTTTTTT	CASKPGHATNEKLFF
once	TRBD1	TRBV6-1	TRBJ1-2	TGTGCCAGCAGTGTAGCCGGGACAGGGTATGGCTACACCTTC	CASSVAGTGYGYTF
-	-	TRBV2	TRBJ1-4	TGTGCCAGCCGCGGTGGGGGCGGTCGGGAAAAACTGTTTTTT	CASRGGGGREKLFF
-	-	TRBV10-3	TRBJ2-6	TGTGCCACCGTACCTCGGGTCGGGGCCAACGTCCTGACTTTC	CATVPRVGANVLTF
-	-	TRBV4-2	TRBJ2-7	TGTGCCAGCAGCCAAGATCGACTAGAAAGGCAGTACTTC	CASSQDRLERQYF
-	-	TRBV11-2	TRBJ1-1	TGTGCCAGCAGCTTAGAGGGCGGCAGGGTGAGCACTGAAGCTTTCTTT	CASSLEGGRVSTEAFF
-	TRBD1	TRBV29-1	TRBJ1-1	TGCAGCGTTGCGACAGGGCCTACTGAAGCTTTCTTT	CSVATGPTEAFF
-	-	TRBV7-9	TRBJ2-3	TGTGCCAGCAGCCACCCACTCTCCGATACGCAGTATTTT	CASSHPLSDTQYF
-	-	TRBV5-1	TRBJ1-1	TGCGCCAGCACTTCGACAGCCAACACTGAAGCTTTCTTT	CASTSTANTEAFF
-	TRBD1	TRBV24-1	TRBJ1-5	TGTGCCACCAGTGATTCCTGGACAGGGCCATACGATCAGCCCCAGCATTTT	CATSDSWTGPYDQPQHF
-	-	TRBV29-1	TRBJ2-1	TGCAGCCCCAGGCGGGGTTCGTCCTACAATGAGCAGTTCTTC	CSPRRGSSYNEQFF
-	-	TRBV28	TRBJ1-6	TGTGCCAGCAGTTTGCGACAGGTCTCCCTCCACTTT	CASSLRQVSLHF
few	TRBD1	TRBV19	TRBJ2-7	TGTGCCAGTAATGCCCCCGGGACAGACTACGAGCAGTACTTC	CASNAPGTDYEQYF
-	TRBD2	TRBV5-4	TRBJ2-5	TGTGCCAGCAGCTTGGGGTCGCTAGCGGCCCAAGAGACCCAGTACTTC	CASSLGSLAAQETQYF
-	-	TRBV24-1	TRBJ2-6	TGTGCCACCAGTGATTCCCACGGGGTGGGTGGGGCCAACGTCCTGACTTTC	CATSDSHGVGGANVLTF
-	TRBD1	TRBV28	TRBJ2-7	TGTGCCAGCACGACAGGGGCGGGGAACGAGCAGTACTTC	CASTTGAGNEQYF
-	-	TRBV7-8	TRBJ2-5	TGTGCCAGCAGCTTATGGACAGCTAAAGAGACCCAGTACTTC	CASSLWTAKETQYF
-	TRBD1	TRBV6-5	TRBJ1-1	TGTGCCACCTCCAGGCGGACAGGGTCGGCTGAAGCTTTCTTT	CATSRRTGSAEAFF
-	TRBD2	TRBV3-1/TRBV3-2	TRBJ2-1	TGTGCCAGCAGCCCCCTAGCGGGGATCTACAATGAGCAGTTCTTC	CASSPLAGIYNEQFF
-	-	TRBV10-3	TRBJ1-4	TGTGCCATTCAAAAGGGTGGAGGTGAAAAACTGTTTTTT	CAIQKGGGEKLFF
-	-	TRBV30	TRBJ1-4	TGTGCCTGGAGCGGAGTAGTGGCATCTAATGAAAAACTGTTTTTT	CAWSGVVASNEKLFF
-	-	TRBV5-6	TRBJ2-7	TGTGCCAGCAGCGTCTCTGTCTACGAGCAGTACTTC	CASSVSVYEQYF
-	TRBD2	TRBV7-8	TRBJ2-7	TGTGCCAGCAGCTCATTACTAGCGGGAGTGTACGAGCAGTACTTC	CASSSLLAGVYEQYF
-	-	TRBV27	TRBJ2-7	TGTGCCAGCAGTTTCAGGGGACGGGAGCAGTACTTC	CASSFRGREQYF
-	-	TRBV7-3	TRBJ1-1	TGTGCCAGCAGCCTACAGGGTGGGATGAACACTGAAGCTTTCTTT	CASSLQGGMNTEAFF
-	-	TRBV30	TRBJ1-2	TGTGCCTGGAGTCGAGGCGGGGATGTCTATGGCTACACCTTC	CAWSRGGDVYGYTF
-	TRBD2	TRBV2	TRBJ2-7	TGTGCCAGCAGGCCGGGCGGGAGACCCGAGCAGTACTTC	CASRPGGRPEQYF
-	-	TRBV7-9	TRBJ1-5	TGTGCCAGCAGCTTAGCGCAGTATCAGCCCCAGCATTTT	CASSLAQYQPQHF
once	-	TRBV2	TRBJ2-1	TGTGCCAGCAGTGGCGAGGGCCCTTACAATGAGCAGTTCTTC	CASSGEGPYNEQFF
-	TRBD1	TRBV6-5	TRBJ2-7	TGTGCCAGCAGTAAGACAGACAGGGACTACGAGCAGTACTTC	CASSKTDRDYEQYF
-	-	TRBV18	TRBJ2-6	TGTGCCAGCTCACCTACTAGCTCTGGGGCCAACGTCCTGACTTTC	CASSPTSSGANVLTF
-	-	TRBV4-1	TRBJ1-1	TGCGCCAGCAGCCAAGACCGGGGCACTGAAGCTTTCTTT	CASSQDRGTEAFF
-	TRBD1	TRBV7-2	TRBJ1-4	TGTGCCAGCAGCAGACAGGGTACAACTAATGAAAAACTGTTTTTT	CASSRQGTTNEKLFF
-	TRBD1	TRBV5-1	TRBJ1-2	TGCGCCAGCAGCTTCTTGCAGGGGGCGAACGGCTACACCTTC	CASSFLQGANGYTF
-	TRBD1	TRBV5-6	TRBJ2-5	TGTGCCAGCAGCCTGGGGACAGGGGGCGGGGAGACCCAGTACTTC	CASSLGTGGGETQYF
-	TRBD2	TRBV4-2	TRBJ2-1	TGTGCCAGCAGCCTCCAGACTAGCGGGTCTCACAATGAGCAGTTCTTC	CASSLQTSGSHNEQFF
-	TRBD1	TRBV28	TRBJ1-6	TGTGCCAGCAGCCAACCAACGGGACAGGGAGTGAATTCACCCCTCCACTTT	CASSQPTGQGVNSPLHF
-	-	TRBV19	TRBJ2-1	TGTGCCAGTAGTCGCTCTCGGGAGCAGTTCTTC	CASSRSREQFF
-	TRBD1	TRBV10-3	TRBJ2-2	TGTGCCATCAGTTTGGGGACAGGGGGCGGCACCGGGGAGCTGTTTTTT	CAISLGTGGGTGELFF
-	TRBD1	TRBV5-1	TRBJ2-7	TGCGCCAGCAGCTCCGGGACAGCACGAGCCGAGCAGTACTTC	CASSSGTARAEQYF
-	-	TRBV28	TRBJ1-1	TGTGCCAGCAGGGAGACAGCTTACCCTCGAGCTTTCTTT	CASRETAYPRAFF
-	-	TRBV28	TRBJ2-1	TGTGCCAGCAGTTTTATTAATGAGCAGTTCTTC	CASSFINEQFF
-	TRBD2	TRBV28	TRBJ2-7	TGTGCCAGCAGGCCAACTAGCGCGAGCTCCTACGAGCAGTACTTC	CASRPTSASSYEQYF
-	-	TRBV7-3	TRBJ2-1	TGTGCCAGCAGCTTAGGGGCCCCCTCCTACAATGAGCAGTTCTTC	CASSLGAPSYNEQFF
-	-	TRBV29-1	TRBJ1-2	TGCAGCGATCGCGAGTCTAACTATGGCTACACCTTC	CSDRESNYGYTF
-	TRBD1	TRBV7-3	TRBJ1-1	TGTGCCAGCAGCCCCAGACAGGGAAACACTGAAGCTTTCTTT	CASSPRQGNTEAFF
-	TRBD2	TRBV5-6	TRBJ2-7	TGTGCCAGCAGCTTGGCCCCGATGGCTAGCGGAGCCTACGAGCAGTACTTC	CASSLAPMASGAYEQYF
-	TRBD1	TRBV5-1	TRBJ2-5	TGCGCCAGCAGCTTGGGGGACAGGTCCTATGAGACCCAGTACTTC	CASSLGDRSYETQYF
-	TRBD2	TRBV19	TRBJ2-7	TGTGCCAGTAACCCGGCGGGAGTAACAGGCGAGCAGTACTTC	CASNPAGVTGEQYF
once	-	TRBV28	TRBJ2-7	TGTGCCACCGGGACATCCTCCTACGAGCAGTACTTC	CATGTSSYEQYF
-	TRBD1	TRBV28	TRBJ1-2	TGTGCCAGCAGTGCTCAGGGGGCTAGGGGCTACACCTTC	CASSAQGARGYTF